Reported below is one TCR beta chain. Its target is not known. This sample stems from a study of shared clonotypes between healthy human individuals. Overall study context: The study used three CD4 naive, three CD4 memory, two CD8 naive and one CD8 memory plate per donor. Whole-study results and caveats: Tissues were not sampled, only blood, and their repertoires likely differ.

Assay: immunoSEQ multiplex PCR; the TCRdb copy retains only in-frame clones and omits some. The sample lists approximately 740,000 clones; almost 95% were seen once. V lost 4 bases to trimming and J lost 3 bases; unmatched junction nucleotides: 11. This CDR3 is built from 16 residues. Germline-derived CDR1 and CDR2 are SNHLY and FYNNEI. Terminally differentiated effector memory CD45RA+ cells were excluded from the naive CD8 cells, which were CD45RO-negative and positively selected for CCR7. The TCR comes from a man aged 25 to 40 in good health. Sequencing input: naive CD8+ T cells sorted from blood. The chain recombines TRBV2 with TRBJ2-7; 8 positions match TRBD1. The CDR3 DNA reads TGTGCCAGCAGTGGGATGACCGGGACAGGTTTCTACGAGCAGTACTTC. Residues: CASSGMTGTGFYEQYF.